This passage covers 12 T cell receptor beta chains from one sample sequenced in a study of PD-1 blockade in mismatch repair-deficient tumors. Libraries were prepared by immunoSEQ multiplex PCR; TCRdb keeps only in-frame clonotypes and omits some of them. Here the sample spans just under 80,000 clones, about 82% being singletons. The sequencing here drew on peripheral blood, taken 44 weeks after starting pembrolizumab. The receptor set was obtained from an adult with mismatch repair-deficient cancer.

The chain combines TRBV27 with TRBJ1-1; a possible D gene is TRBD1 (6 bases). The germline V gene has CDR1 MNHEY and CDR2 SMNVEV (reference sequence). The CDR3 has 13 amino acids. V was trimmed by 5 bases and J by 8 bases, leaving 15 bases between them. CDR3 sequence: CASSSSTGDEAFF. The CDR3 nucleotides are TGTGCCAGCAGTAGCTCGACAGGCGACGAAGCTTTCTTT.

This chain joins TRBV6-1 and TRBJ2-7, with D possibly being TRBD2 (5 bases). V was clipped by 7 bases and J by 7 bases, with 20 bases between them. This CDR3 region has 14 residues. Germline loops: CDR1 MNHNS, CDR2 SASEGT. In nucleotides, the CDR3 is TGTGCCAGCAAGGCAGCGGTTATCGGTCGGGAGCAGTACTTC. It encodes CASKAAVIGREQYF.

The chain recombines TRBV18 with TRBJ2-3; TRBD1 agrees at 11 bases. CDR1 and CDR2 from the germline V gene are KGHSH and LQKENI. This CDR3 comprises 16 residues. The junction had 4 bases not matched to a gene; V was cut back by 5 bases and J by 0 bases. The CDR3 region has the DNA TGTGCCAGCTCAACTGGGACAGGGGGAAGCACAGATACGCAGTATTTT. It yields the protein CASSTGTGGSTDTQYF.

The chain recombines TRBV9 with TRBJ2-7; 9 nucleotides align to TRBD1. With 0 bases clipped from V and 3 bases from J, the junction kept 7 bases outside the gene matches. The CDR3 loop spans 16 amino acids. Germline CDR1 is SGDLS and CDR2 is YYNGEE. The CDR3 region is CASSVGGQGSIYEQYF. The CDR3 bases are TGTGCCAGCAGCGTAGGGGGACAGGGAAGTATCTACGAGCAGTACTTC.

The genes are TRBV7-3 and TRBJ2-1; 8 bases fit TRBD2. The CDR3 is made up of 14 amino acids. Looked up from germline, CDR1 is SGHTA and CDR2 is FQGTGA. J was trimmed by 6 bases and V by 4 bases; bases with no gene match: 5. The CDR3 DNA follows: TGTGCCAGCAGCTCGGGACTAGTCCCCAATGAGCAGTTCTTC. This codes for CASSSGLVPNEQFF.

The rearrangement joins TRBV27 to TRBJ2-7; 13 bases match TRBD2. CDR3 length equals 17 residues. Germline V CDR1 and CDR2: MNHEY, SMNVEV (reference sequence). With 4 bases clipped from V and 2 bases from J, the junction kept 8 bases outside the gene matches. The CDR3, as DNA: TGTGCCAGCAGTTCAAGGACTAGCGGGAGCCCTACCTACGAGCAGTACTTC. This gives the protein CASSSRTSGSPTYEQYF.

The chain combines TRBV7-9 with TRBJ1-5, with 9 nucleotides matching TRBD1. CDR1 is SEHNR, CDR2 FQNEAQ, per germline (reference sequence). The CDR3 length is 16 residues. V was clipped by 1 base and J by 4 bases; unmatched bases: 5. In DNA, the CDR3 is TGTGCCAGCAGCTTAGGGGGACAGGGTCGAAATCAGCCCCAGCATTTT. It specifies CASSLGGQGRNQPQHF.

The chain uses TRBV29-1 and TRBJ2-2; 9 bases are a match to TRBD1. V gave up 7 bases and J gave up 4 bases; unmatched junction bases: 7. Germline CDR1 and CDR2: SQVTM and ANQGSEA. CDR3 length: 14 residues. CDR3 region: CSATGTGSTGELFF. The CDR3 DNA follows: TGCAGCGCCACCGGGACAGGGTCCACCGGGGAGCTGTTTTTT.

This clone was observed a few times. The gene calls are TRBV30 and TRBJ1-4, with TRBD1 matching 7 bases. J was trimmed by 7 bases and V by 8 bases; bases with no gene match: 4. From germline, CDR1 is GTSNPN and CDR2 SVGIG (reference sequence). There are 11 residues in the CDR3. For the CDR3, the DNA is TGTGCCGGGACAGCTTTTGAAAAACTGTTTTTT. This sequence encodes CAGTAFEKLFF.

The rearrangement links TRBV19 to TRBJ2-7; 14 nucleotides line up with TRBD2. This CDR3 has 15 amino acids. Germline V gene lookup returns CDR1 LNHDA and CDR2 SQIVND (reference sequence). Trimming removed 4 bases from V and 5 bases from J; junction bases left unmatched: 4. CDR3 coding DNA: TGTGCCAGTAGTAACAGGGGACTAGCGGGAGACGAGCAGTACTTC. This sequence encodes CASSNRGLAGDEQYF.

This sequence joins TRBV2 and TRBJ2-7, with D uncertain. The CDR3 runs 13 residues. Between the trimmed V and J ends, which lost 5 bases and 1 base, there was a span of 9 bases. Germline loops: CDR1 SNHLY, CDR2 FYNNEI. The CDR3 spells CASSRTESYEQYF. The CDR3, as DNA: TGTGCCAGCAGTCGGACCGAATCCTACGAGCAGTACTTC.

The gene calls are TRBV5-1 and TRBJ1-1; 8 nucleotides align to TRBD1. V shed 4 bases and J 2 bases; nucleotides not matched to a gene: 10. The CDR3 runs 16 residues. Germline CDR1 reads SGHRS; CDR2 reads YFSETQ. CDR3 bases: TGCGCCAGCAGCATTTACCGGGACAGGAGTAACACTGAAGCTTTCTTT. It encodes CASSIYRDRSNTEAFF. Full variable domain (rest looked up from reference TRBV5-1 and TRBJ1-1): KAGVTQTPRYLIKTRGQQVTLSCSPISGHRSVSWYQQTPGQGLQFLFEYFSETQRNKGNFPGRFSGRQFSNSRSEMNVSTLELGDSALYLCASSIYRDRSNTEAFFGQGTRLTVV.